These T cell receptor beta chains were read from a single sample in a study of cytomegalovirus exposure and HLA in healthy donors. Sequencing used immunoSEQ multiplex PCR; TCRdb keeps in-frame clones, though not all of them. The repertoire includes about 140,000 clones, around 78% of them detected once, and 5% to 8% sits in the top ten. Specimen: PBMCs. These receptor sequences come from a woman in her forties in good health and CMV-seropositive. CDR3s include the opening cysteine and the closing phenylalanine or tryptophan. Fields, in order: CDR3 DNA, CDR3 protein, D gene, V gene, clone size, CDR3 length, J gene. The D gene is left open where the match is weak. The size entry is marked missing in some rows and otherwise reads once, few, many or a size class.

CDR3nt: TGTGCCAGCAGCTTAGCGGGAGCGGGAAATGAGCAGTTCTTC
CDR3aa: CASSLAGAGNEQFF
d_gene: TRBD2
v_gene: TRBV11-3
abundance: few
len: 14
j_gene: TRBJ2-1

CDR3nt: TGTGCCAGCAGCACGGATCCGGGACAGGGGGCCTACAATGAGCAGTTCTTC
CDR3aa: CASSTDPGQGAYNEQFF
d_gene: TRBD1
v_gene: TRBV5-8
abundance: -
len: 17
j_gene: TRBJ2-1

CDR3nt: TGCGCCAGCAGCCGTACATTGGGGGGGCGCGGCACCGGGGAGCTGTTTTTT
CDR3aa: CASSRTLGGRGTGELFF
d_gene: -
v_gene: TRBV5-1
abundance: -
len: 17
j_gene: TRBJ2-2

CDR3nt: TGTGCCAGCAGCTCGACAGGGGGCCTCTACGAGCAGTACTTC
CDR3aa: CASSSTGGLYEQYF
d_gene: TRBD1
v_gene: TRBV7-2
abundance: -
len: 14
j_gene: TRBJ2-7

CDR3nt: TGTGCCAGCAGCTTATTAGCGGGGGGGCATGGAGATACGCAGTATTTT
CDR3aa: CASSLLAGGHGDTQYF
d_gene: TRBD2
v_gene: TRBV7-2
abundance: -
len: 16
j_gene: TRBJ2-3

CDR3nt: TGCGCCAGCAGCTGGAGCACGGGCACTGAAGCTTTCTTT
CDR3aa: CASSWSTGTEAFF
d_gene: -
v_gene: TRBV5-1
abundance: few
len: 13
j_gene: TRBJ1-1

CDR3nt: TGTGCCAGCAGCTGGGGACAGTTAGTTGACGAGCAGTACTTC
CDR3aa: CASSWGQLVDEQYF
d_gene: TRBD1
v_gene: TRBV7-9
abundance: once
len: 14
j_gene: TRBJ2-7

CDR3nt: TGTGCCACCAGCGACAGGTTCGCTGAAGCTTTCTTT
CDR3aa: CATSDRFAEAFF
d_gene: -
v_gene: TRBV15
abundance: -
len: 12
j_gene: TRBJ1-1

CDR3nt: TGTGCCAGCAGCCCAGGACAGGGCAGTGAAAAACTGTTTTTT
CDR3aa: CASSPGQGSEKLFF
d_gene: TRBD1
v_gene: TRBV9
abundance: -
len: 14
j_gene: TRBJ1-4

CDR3nt: TGTGCCATCAGCAATGAAGGGCAGGGGACCTACGAGCAGTACTTC
CDR3aa: CAISNEGQGTYEQYF
d_gene: -
v_gene: TRBV10-3
abundance: -
len: 15
j_gene: TRBJ2-7